This entry lists 10 T cell receptor beta chains sequenced from one sample in a study of patients and donors after allogeneic stem cell transplantation. From the RT-PCR reads, TCRdb called clonotypes with MiXCR, one entry per CDR3 protein. The sample includes 390,000 or so distinct CDR3 sequences, roughly 16% of them seen just once. Sequencing was performed on blood, either unsorted or a sorted T cell fraction (not recorded which). These receptors were obtained from a human donor who was either an allogeneic HSCT recipient or a stem cell or donor lymphocyte infusion donor (not recorded which). It is not recorded whose cells these are; they may come from a transplant donor.

This clonotype was detected many times. The chain joins TRBV7-9 to TRBJ2-3, with D hard to call. Germline loops: CDR1 SEHNR, CDR2 FQNEAQ (reference sequence). The V gene lost 5 bases and the J gene lost 2 bases, with 8 bases spanning the gap. This CDR3 has 13 residues. This CDR3 reads CASSPDNTDTQYF. The CDR3 DNA follows: TGTGCCAGCAGCCCTGATAACACAGATACGCAGTATTTT.

This clonotype occurred a few times. V and J are TRBV6-4 and TRBJ1-6; 7 nucleotides align to TRBD1. V shed 2 bases, J shed 7 bases, and the junction held 5 bases outside the gene matches. This CDR3 region has 15 residues. The germline gives CDR1 MRHNA, CDR2 SNTAGT. CDR3 loop: CASSDRQGRNSPLHF. The DNA for the CDR3 is TGTGCCAGCAGTGACAGACAGGGCCGCAATTCACCCCTCCACTTT.

The genes are TRBV4-2 and TRBJ2-1; 10 bases line up with TRBD2. Germline trimming cut 0 bases from V and 4 bases from J; bases unmatched to any gene: 6. From germline, CDR1 is LGHNA and CDR2 YNFKEQ. The CDR3 loop spans 17 amino acids. In nucleotides, the CDR3 is TGTGCCAGCAGCCAAGATCCCCTAGCGGGGGTTTACAATGAGCAGTTCTTC. It codes for CASSQDPLAGVYNEQFF.

This chain links TRBV5-8 with TRBJ1-2; no clear D. Germline lookup yields CDR1 SGHTS and CDR2 YDEGEE. Trimming took off 0 bases at V and 10 bases at J, with 7 bases between the two ends. The CDR3 is 11 amino acids. The CDR3 sequence is CASSLGSVYTF. The CDR3 bases are TGTGCCAGCAGCTTGGGGAGCGTCTACACCTTC.

The sample holds many counts of this clonotype. The V call is TRBV12-3 or TRBV12-4, the J call TRBJ1-5, with 11 bases identical to TRBD1. V lost 7 bases and J lost 6; bases outside the gene matches: 11. The CDR3 runs to 16 residues. The CDR3 here is CASNTLGTGGGQPQHF. The DNA of the CDR3 is TGTGCCAGCAATACCCTTGGGACAGGGGGTGGTCAGCCCCAGCATTTT.

This clonotype was observed a few times. This chain joins TRBV5-6 and TRBJ2-2, with D maybe TRBD1 (6 bases). Per the germline V gene, CDR1 is SGHDT and CDR2 is YYEEEE. The length of the CDR3 is 16 residues. V was pared by 0 bases and J by 0 bases, with 9 bases between. CDR3 protein: CASSLGTATNTGELFF. The CDR3 nucleotides read TGTGCCAGCAGCTTGGGGACAGCCACGAACACCGGGGAGCTGTTTTTT.

V is TRBV18 and J is TRBJ2-7; TRBD1 might be the D (5 bases). Trimming left V 3 bases short and J 4 bases short, with 13 bases between. CDR1 and CDR2 from the germline V gene are KGHSH and LQKENI. The CDR3 is 14 residues long. CDR3 loop: CASSPSDRSYEQYF. CDR3 sequence (DNA): TGTGCCAGCTCACCTTCCGACAGAAGTTACGAGCAGTACTTC.

The chain couples TRBV2 to TRBJ1-5; D may be TRBD1 (5 bases). V was pared by 4 bases and J by 4 bases, with 11 bases between. Looked up from germline, CDR1 is SNHLY and CDR2 is FYNNEI. CDR3 size: 14 residues. The CDR3 nucleotides are TGTGCCAGCAGTGCACAGGTGGGGAATCAGCCCCAGCATTTT. This codes for CASSAQVGNQPQHF.

This clonotype was observed a handful of times. The chain combines TRBV4-3 with TRBJ2-3, with TRBD2 identical over 9 bases. The CDR3 contains 16 residues. V shed 4 bases and J 5 bases; nucleotides not matched to a gene: 10. In germline, CDR1 is LGHNA, CDR2 YSLEER. The CDR3 bases are TGCGCCAGCAGCCGCTTCCAGGCGGGGGGGGGAGATACGCAGTATTTT. It codes for CASSRFQAGGGDTQYF.

The CDR3 is CASSATDKSEAFF. Written as DNA, the CDR3 is TGCGCCAGCAGCGCCACGGACAAATCTGAAGCTTTCTTT. The chain carries TRBV5-1 and TRBJ1-1; a weak D match, TRBD1 (5 bases). V was pared by 4 bases and J by 6 bases, with 13 bases between. This CDR3 is built from 13 residues. Germline V gives CDR1 SGHRS, CDR2 YFSETQ.